The clone carrying this T cell receptor (beta chain) came up many times. The antigen is undetermined. CDR1 and CDR2 (germline): GTSNPN, SVGIG (reference sequence). This CDR3 comprises 14 residues. V shed 2 bases and J 7 bases; nucleotides not matched to a gene: 6. These data come from a study of spatial heterogeneity in lung cancer. The overall study: The count of detected beta-chain sequences consistently exceeded that of alpha-chain sequences. Overall study findings and caveats: At tumor resection, ubiquitous expanded TCRs were detected in blood more often than later.

Time point denoted: sample taken at primary tumor resection. Without sorting, whole RNA was sequenced from tumor, nontumor lung or frozen PBMC. The donors were fewer than 80 patients with non-small cell lung cancer that was early-stage and untreated. TCR cDNA molecules were tagged individually, and each one carried a unique molecular identifier. MiXCR was run by TCRdb on the 5' RACE reads, yielding one entry per CDR3 protein. The table lists 40,000 or so distinct CDR3 sequences, 4% to 6% of them singletons, with 20% to 30% in the top ten. The TCR originated in a female donor with early-stage non-small cell lung cancer. The chain links TRBV30 to TRBJ2-5; TRBD1 aligns across 11 bases. The material was PBMCs, obtained at surgery. This chain's CDR3 is CAWSTGTGGGTQYF. DNA for the CDR3: TGTGCCTGGAGTACCGGGACAGGGGGAGGGACCCAGTACTTC.